This T cell receptor (beta chain) originates from a study of T cell responses to AZD1222 COVID-19 vaccine. Only in-frame clones appear in the TCRdb table, and some are missing; sequencing was by immunoSEQ multiplex PCR. The sample yields some 250,000 clones, 85% to 95% seen once. Findings and caveats of the study: It should be noted that donors were predominantly white British and more often female, and clonal diversity was possibly underestimated.

Comment on this clone: The antigen is not known.

Sequenced here: peripheral blood, sampled 28 days after the second AZD1222 dose. This receptor was obtained from an adult who received the AZD1222 COVID-19 vaccine.

The CDR3 protein is CASSSTLPYNSPLHF. In nucleotides, the CDR3 is TGCGCCAGCAGCTCAACCCTGCCCTATAATTCACCCCTCCACTTT. The chain couples TRBV4-1 to TRBJ1-6; D not resolved. Per the germline V gene, CDR1 is MGHRA and CDR2 is YSYEKL. CDR3 size: 15 residues. V gave up 5 bases and J gave up 2 bases, with 10 bases separating them.